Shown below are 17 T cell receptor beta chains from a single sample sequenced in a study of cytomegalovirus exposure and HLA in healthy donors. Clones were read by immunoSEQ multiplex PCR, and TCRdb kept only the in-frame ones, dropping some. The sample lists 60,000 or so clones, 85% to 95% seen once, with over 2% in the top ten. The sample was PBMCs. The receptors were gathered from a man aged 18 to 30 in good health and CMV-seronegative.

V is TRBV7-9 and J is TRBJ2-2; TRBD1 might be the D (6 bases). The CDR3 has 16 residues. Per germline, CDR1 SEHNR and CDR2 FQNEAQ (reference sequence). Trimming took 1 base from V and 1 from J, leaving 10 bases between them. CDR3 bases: TGTGCCAGCAGCTTAGGGCAGACAGGGAACACCGGGGAGCTGTTTTTT. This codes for CASSLGQTGNTGELFF.

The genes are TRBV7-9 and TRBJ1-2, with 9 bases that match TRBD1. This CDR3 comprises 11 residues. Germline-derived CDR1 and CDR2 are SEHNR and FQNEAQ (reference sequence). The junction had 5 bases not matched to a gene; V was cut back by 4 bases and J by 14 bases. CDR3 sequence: CASSSGQGQTF. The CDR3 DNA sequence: TGTGCCAGCAGCTCGGGACAGGGCCAGACCTTC. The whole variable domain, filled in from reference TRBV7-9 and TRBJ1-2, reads DTGVSQNPRHKITKRGQNVTFRCDPISEHNRLYWYRQTLGQGPEFLTYFQNEAQLEKSRLLSDRFSAERPKGSFSTLEIQRTEQGDSAMYLCASSSGQGQTFGSGTRLTVV.

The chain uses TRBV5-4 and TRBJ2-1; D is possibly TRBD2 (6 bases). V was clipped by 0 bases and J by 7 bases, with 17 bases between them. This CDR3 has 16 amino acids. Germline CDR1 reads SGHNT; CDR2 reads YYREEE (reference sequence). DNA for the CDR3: TGTGCCAGCAGCTTGGGAACGGGACGCGGGGTTAATGAGCAGTTCTTC. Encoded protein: CASSLGTGRGVNEQFF.

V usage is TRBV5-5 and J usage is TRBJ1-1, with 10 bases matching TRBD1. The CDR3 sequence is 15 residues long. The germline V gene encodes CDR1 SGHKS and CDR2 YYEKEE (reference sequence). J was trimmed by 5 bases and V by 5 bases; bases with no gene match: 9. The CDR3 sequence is CASSPGTGVETEAFF. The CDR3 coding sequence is TGTGCCAGCAGTCCGGGGACAGGGGTAGAGACTGAAGCTTTCTTT.

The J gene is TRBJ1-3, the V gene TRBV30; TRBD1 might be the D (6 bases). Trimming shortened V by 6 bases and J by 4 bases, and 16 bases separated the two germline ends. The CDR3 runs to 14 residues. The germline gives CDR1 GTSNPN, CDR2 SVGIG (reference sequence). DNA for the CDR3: TGTGCCTGCCACGGGACACGGAGGGGAAACACCATATATTTT. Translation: CACHGTRRGNTIYF.

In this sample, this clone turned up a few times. The CDR3 here is CASSVVAGGGDEQFF. Here the CDR3 DNA reads TGTGCCAGCAGCGTAGTTGCGGGAGGAGGCGATGAGCAGTTCTTC. This chain uses TRBV9 with TRBJ2-1; 8 nucleotides align to TRBD2. J gave up 8 bases and V 0 bases, and 7 bases lay outside the gene matches. In germline, CDR1 is SGDLS, CDR2 YYNGEE. CDR3 length: 15 amino acids.

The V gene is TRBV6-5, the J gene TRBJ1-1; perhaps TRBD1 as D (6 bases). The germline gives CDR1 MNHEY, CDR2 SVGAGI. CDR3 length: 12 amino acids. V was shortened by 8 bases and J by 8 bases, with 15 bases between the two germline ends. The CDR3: CASGRWQGEAFF. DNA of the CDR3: TGTGCCAGCGGCCGGTGGCAGGGGGAAGCTTTCTTT.

CDR3 residues: CASSLDRGETQYF. The CDR3 DNA reads TGTGCCAGCAGCCTCGACAGGGGTGAGACCCAGTACTTC. The gene calls are TRBV5-8 and TRBJ2-5; TRBD1 matches at 8 bases. The CDR3 is made up of 13 amino acids. Germline values: CDR1 SGHTS, CDR2 YDEGEE. With V trimmed by 4 bases and J by 5 bases, 4 bases remained unmatched.

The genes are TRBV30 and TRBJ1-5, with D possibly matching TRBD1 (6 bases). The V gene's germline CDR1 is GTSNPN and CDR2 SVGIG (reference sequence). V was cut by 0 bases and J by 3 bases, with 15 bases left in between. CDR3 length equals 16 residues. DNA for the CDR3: TGTGCCTGGAGTGTTTGGAAGGGGGTTCCCAATCAGCCCCAGCATTTT. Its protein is CAWSVWKGVPNQPQHF. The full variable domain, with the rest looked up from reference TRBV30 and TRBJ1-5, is SQTIHQWPATLVQPVGSPLSLECTVEGTSNPNLYWYRQAAGRGLQLLFYSVGIGQISSEVPQNLSASRPQDRQFILSSKKLLLSDSGFYLCAWSVWKGVPNQPQHFGDGTRLSIL.

The CDR3 nucleotides are TGTGCCAGCAGTCAGACAGGGACTAACTATGGCTACACCTTC. Translating it yields CASSQTGTNYGYTF. The V and J genes are TRBV27 and TRBJ1-2; 7 nucleotides line up with TRBD1. The CDR3 runs 14 residues. The V gene's germline CDR1 is MNHEY and CDR2 SMNVEV (reference sequence). V dropped 5 bases and J dropped 0; count of bases not matched to a gene: 3.

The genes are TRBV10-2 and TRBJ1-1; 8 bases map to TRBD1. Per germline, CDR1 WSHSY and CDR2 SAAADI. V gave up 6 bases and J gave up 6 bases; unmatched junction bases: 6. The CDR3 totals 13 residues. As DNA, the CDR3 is TGCGCCAGCAGGGACAGGGACTTGGCTGAAGCTTTCTTT. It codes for CASRDRDLAEAFF.

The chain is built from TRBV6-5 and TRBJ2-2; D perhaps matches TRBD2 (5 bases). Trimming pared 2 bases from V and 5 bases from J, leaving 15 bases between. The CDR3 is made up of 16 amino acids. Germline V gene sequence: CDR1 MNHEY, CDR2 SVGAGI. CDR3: CASSYGGGLLTGELFF. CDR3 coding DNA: TGTGCCAGCAGTTACGGAGGCGGGTTGTTAACCGGGGAGCTGTTTTTT.

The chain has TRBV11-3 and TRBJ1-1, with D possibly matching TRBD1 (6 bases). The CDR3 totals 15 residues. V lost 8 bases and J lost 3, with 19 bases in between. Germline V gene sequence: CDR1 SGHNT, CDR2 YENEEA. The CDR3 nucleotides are TGTGCCAGCGCTGCTAGGGGGATGGTGGACACTGAAGCTTTCTTT. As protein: CASAARGMVDTEAFF.

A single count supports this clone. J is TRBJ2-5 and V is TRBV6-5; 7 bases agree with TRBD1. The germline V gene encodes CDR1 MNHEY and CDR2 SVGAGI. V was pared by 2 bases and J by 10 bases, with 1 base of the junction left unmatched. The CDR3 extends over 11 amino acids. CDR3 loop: CASSYGTVQYF. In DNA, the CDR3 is TGTGCCAGCAGTTACGGGACAGTCCAGTACTTC.

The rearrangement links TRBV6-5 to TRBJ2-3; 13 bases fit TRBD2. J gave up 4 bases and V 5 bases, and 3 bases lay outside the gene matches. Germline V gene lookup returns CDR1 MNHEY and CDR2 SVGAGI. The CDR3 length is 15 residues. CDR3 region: CASSLGLAGADTQYF. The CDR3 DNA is TGTGCCAGCAGTCTCGGACTAGCGGGAGCAGATACGCAGTATTTT.

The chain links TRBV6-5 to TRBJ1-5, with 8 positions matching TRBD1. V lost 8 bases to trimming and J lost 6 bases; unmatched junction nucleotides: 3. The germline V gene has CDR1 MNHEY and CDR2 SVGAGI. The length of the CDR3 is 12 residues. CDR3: CASQGAGQPQHF. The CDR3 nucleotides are TGTGCCAGCCAGGGGGCGGGTCAGCCCCAGCATTTT.

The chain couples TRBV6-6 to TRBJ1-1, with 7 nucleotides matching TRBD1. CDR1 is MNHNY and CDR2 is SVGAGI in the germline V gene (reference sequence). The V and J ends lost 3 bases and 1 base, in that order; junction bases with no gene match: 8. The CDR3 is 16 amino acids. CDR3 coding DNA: TGTGCCAGCAGTTATGGCCCACAGGGGCCGAACACTGAAGCTTTCTTT. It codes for CASSYGPQGPNTEAFF.